The rows below give T cell receptor beta chains drawn from one sample of a study of CD4 and CD8 cells across lung adenocarcinoma regions. Using its own MiXCR run on the PCR reads, TCRdb lists one record per CDR3 protein. The profile shows approximately 10,000 distinct CDR3 sequences, approximately 50% of them singletons. Sample: CD8+ T cells from the margin of a lung tumor. All receptors come from a male donor with lung adenocarcinoma. The CD4 and CD8 labels of this study may be unreliable. Each CDR3 is given with its conserved first and last residue. The D gene is left open where the match is weak. The size entry is marked missing in some rows and otherwise reads once, few, many or a size class.

j_call clone_size d_call v_call cdr3_nt cdr3_aa
TRBJ2-4 once . TRBV3-1 TGTGCCAGCAGCCAAGAGGGGGCCAAAAACATTCAGTACTTC CASSQEGAKNIQYF
TRBJ2-7 . . TRBV6-1 TGTGCCAGCTGCCGGGGAGCCAAAAATACGCAGTACTTC CASCRGAKNTQYF
TRBJ2-1 large TRBD2 TRBV12-3/TRBV12-4 TGTGCCACCGCAGCGGGAGGGGCTGCCTACAATGAGCAGTTCTTC CATAAGGAAYNEQFF
TRBJ2-5 few . TRBV7-2 TGTGCCAGCAGCTTAGTAGGTAGCGGAGCGCTTCAAGAGACCCAGTACTTC CASSLVGSGALQETQYF
TRBJ2-5 many . TRBV5-6 TGTGCCAGCAGCCCCGTAGGGAGTCACGAGGTGGAGACCCAGTACTTC CASSPVGSHEVETQYF
TRBJ2-4 . TRBD1 TRBV6-2/TRBV6-3 TGTGCCAGCAGTCAACTGACAGGGGAAGCCAAAAACATTCAGTACTTC CASSQLTGEAKNIQYF
TRBJ2-3 . . TRBV27 TGTGCCACCGGGTTATGCGGCACAAACACTCAGTACTTT CATGLCGTNTQYF
TRBJ2-5 medium-sized . TRBV27 TGTGCCAGCAGTCCTCATCGGCGGTACGTCCAGTACTTC CASSPHRRYVQYF
TRBJ2-1 few TRBD2 TRBV27 TGTGCCAGCAGTCCTGGACTAGCGGGAAACTATGAGCAGTTCTTC CASSPGLAGNYEQFF
TRBJ1-1 . . TRBV6-1 TGTGCCAGCAGGACAAGTGAAAGGAACACTGAAGCTTTCTTT CASRTSERNTEAFF
TRBJ2-1 . TRBD2 TRBV7-2 TGTGCCAGCAGCTTGACTAGCGGGGGACACAATGAGCAGTTCTTC CASSLTSGGHNEQFF
TRBJ2-1 . TRBD1 TRBV7-3 TGTGCCAGCAGCTTAACTGGACAGGGGGCCTTCTACAATGAGCAGTTCTTC CASSLTGQGAFYNEQFF
TRBJ2-3 . . TRBV10-3 TGTGCCACCAGGGGGGGCGGTGAACCAGATACGCAGTATTTT CATRGGGEPDTQYF
TRBJ2-4 . . TRBV6-2/TRBV6-3 TGTGCCAGCAGTTCCCCCCTAGCCAAAAACACTCAGTACTTC CASSSPLAKNTQYF
TRBJ2-3 many . TRBV27 TGTGCCAGCAGCCGCCCGGGCACAGATACGCAGTATTTT CASSRPGTDTQYF
TRBJ2-5 medium-sized . TRBV7-6 TGTGCCAGCAGCCCAACGGAGATACAAGAGACCCAGTACTTC CASSPTEIQETQYF
TRBJ1-1 . TRBD1 TRBV7-8 TGTGCCAGCAGCCCTCACAGGGGTGGTGGCACTGAAGCTTTCTTT CASSPHRGGGTEAFF
TRBJ2-3 . TRBD2 TRBV7-2 TGTGCCCGCGGCTCTTGGACTAGCCGCACAGATACGCAGTACTTT CARGSWTSRTDTQYF
TRBJ2-5 . . TRBV19 TGTGCCAGTAGTGGGCCCCGAGAGACCCAGTACTTC CASSGPRETQYF
TRBJ2-7 . . TRBV12-3/TRBV12-4 TGTGCCAGCAGCCTACACAAAAATACGCAGTACTTC CASSLHKNTQYF
TRBJ2-3 medium-sized TRBD1 TRBV10-2 TGCGCCAGCAGTGAGCTCGGATTTTTTGAGGACAGGGATTTTTCGGATACGCAGTATTTT CASSELGFFEDRDFSDTQYF
TRBJ2-7 medium-sized TRBD1 TRBV6-1 TGTGCCAGCAGCCGCGACAGGGCCTTAAGCTCCTACGAGCAGTACTTC CASSRDRALSSYEQYF
TRBJ2-3 . TRBD2 TRBV10-2 TGCGCCAGCAGTGACCCCGCACTAGCGGCTAGCCAAGAGACGCAGTACTTT CASSDPALAASQETQYF
TRBJ2-7 . TRBD2 TRBV7-2 TGTGCCAGCAGCTTAGTTGTCGGGGGGGCCTACAATGAGCAGTACTTC CASSLVVGGAYNEQYF
TRBJ1-6 . . TRBV27 TGTGCCAGCAACTCGGGCCGAAGCTCCTATAATTCACCCCTCCACTTT CASNSGRSSYNSPLHF
TRBJ2-5 many TRBD1 TRBV7-7 TGTGCTAGCAGCTCACAGGGGGGCCAAGAGACCCAGTACTTC CASSSQGGQETQYF
TRBJ2-5 few TRBD1 TRBV7-6 TGTGCCAGCAGCCCTAGGGGGCGCCAAGAGACCCAGTACTTC CASSPRGRQETQYF
TRBJ1-1 . . TRBV30 TGTGCCTGGAGTGACTCTGAAGCTTTCTTT CAWSDSEAFF
TRBJ2-2 . TRBD2 TRBV6-5 TGTGCCAGTAGTTGGGGGGGAGAGGCTGAGGGCACCGGGGAGCAGTTTTTT CASSWGGEAEGTGEQFF
TRBJ2-7 few TRBD1 TRBV6-1 TGTGCCAGCAGGGAGACAGGGGCCAACCTTTACGAGCAGTACTTC CASRETGANLYEQYF
TRBJ2-7 medium-sized . TRBV6-5 TGTGCCAGCAGTTACTCCGGGCGGTACGAGCAGTACTTC CASSYSGRYEQYF
TRBJ1-1 . . TRBV15 TGTGCCACCAGCAGAGATTACTGGGCTGAAGCTTTCTTT CATSRDYWAEAFF
TRBJ1-4 many . TRBV6-1 TGTGCCAGCGCCCCGGAGGCAGGGAGACAAGAAAAACTGTTTTTT CASAPEAGRQEKLFF
TRBJ2-7 many . TRBV11-2 TGTGCCAGCAGCTTAGATGAGGCAGGGCCATACGAGCAGTACTTC CASSLDEAGPYEQYF
TRBJ2-7 medium-sized . TRBV6-1 TGTGCCACATCAGCCAGGGCTGACTCCTACGAGCAGTACTTC CATSARADSYEQYF
TRBJ2-1 . TRBD1 TRBV6-5 TGTGCCAGCAGTATCGACAGGGGCAATGAGCAGTTCTTC CASSIDRGNEQFF
TRBJ2-5 large TRBD1 TRBV27 TGTGCCAGCAACTACAGGGGGTGGACCCAGTACTTC CASNYRGWTQYF
TRBJ1-1 medium-sized . TRBV6-5 TGTGCCAGCAGTTCCCCAGGGTTCATGAACACTGAAGCTTTCTTT CASSSPGFMNTEAFF
TRBJ2-5 medium-sized . TRBV6-1 TGTGCCAGCAGTGAAGGAGAGGGGGAGGTGTGGACCCAGTACTTC CASSEGEGEVWTQYF
TRBJ2-5 . . TRBV6-1 TGTGCCAGCAGCCCGGGATTAAAACACGCCCAGTACTTC CASSPGLKHAQYF